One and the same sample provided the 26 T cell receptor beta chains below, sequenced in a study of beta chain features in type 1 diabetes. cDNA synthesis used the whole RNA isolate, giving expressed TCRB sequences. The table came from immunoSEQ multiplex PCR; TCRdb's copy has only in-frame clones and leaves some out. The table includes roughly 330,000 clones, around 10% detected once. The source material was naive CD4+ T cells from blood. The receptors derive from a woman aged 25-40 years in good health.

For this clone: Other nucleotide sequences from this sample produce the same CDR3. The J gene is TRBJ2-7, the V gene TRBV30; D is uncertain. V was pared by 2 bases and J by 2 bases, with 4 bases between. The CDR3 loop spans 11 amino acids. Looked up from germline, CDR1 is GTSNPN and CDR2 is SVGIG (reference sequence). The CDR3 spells CAWSSAYEQYF. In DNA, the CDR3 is TGTGCCTGGAGTTCAGCCTACGAGCAGTACTTC.

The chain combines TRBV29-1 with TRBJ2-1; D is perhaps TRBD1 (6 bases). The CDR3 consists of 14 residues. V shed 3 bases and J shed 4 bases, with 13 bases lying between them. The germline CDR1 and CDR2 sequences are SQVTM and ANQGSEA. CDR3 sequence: CSVDVLGGYNEQFF. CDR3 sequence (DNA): TGCAGCGTTGACGTATTAGGGGGATACAATGAGCAGTTCTTC.

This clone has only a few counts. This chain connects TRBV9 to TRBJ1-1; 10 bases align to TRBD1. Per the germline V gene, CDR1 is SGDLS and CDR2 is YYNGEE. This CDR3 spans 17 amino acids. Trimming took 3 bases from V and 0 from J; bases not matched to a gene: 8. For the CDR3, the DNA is TGTGCCAGCAGCGCCGGGACAGGGGTTACCCTGAACACTGAAGCTTTCTTT. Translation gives CASSAGTGVTLNTEAFF.

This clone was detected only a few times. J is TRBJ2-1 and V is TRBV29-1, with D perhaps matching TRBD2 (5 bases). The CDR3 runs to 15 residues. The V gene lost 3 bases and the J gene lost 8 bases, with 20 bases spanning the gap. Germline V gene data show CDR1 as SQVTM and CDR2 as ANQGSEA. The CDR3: CSVDSRSASTHEQFF. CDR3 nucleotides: TGCAGCGTTGATTCGAGATCGGCTAGCACCCATGAGCAGTTCTTC.

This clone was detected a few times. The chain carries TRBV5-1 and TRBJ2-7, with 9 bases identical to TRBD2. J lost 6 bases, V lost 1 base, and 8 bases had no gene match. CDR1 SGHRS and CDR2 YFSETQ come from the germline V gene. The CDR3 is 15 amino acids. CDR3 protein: CASSLNEAGGGEQYF. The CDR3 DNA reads TGCGCCAGCAGCTTGAACGAGGCGGGAGGGGGCGAGCAGTACTTC.

This CDR3 reads CASSHQEAYEQYF. The DNA for the CDR3 is TGTGCCAGTAGTCATCAGGAGGCCTACGAGCAGTACTTC. This sequence joins TRBV19 and TRBJ2-7, with D perhaps matching TRBD2 (5 bases). Per the germline V gene, CDR1 is LNHDA and CDR2 is SQIVND (reference sequence). The ends were cut back, 5 bases at V and 2 bases at J, with 10 bases in the middle. The CDR3 sequence is 13 residues long.

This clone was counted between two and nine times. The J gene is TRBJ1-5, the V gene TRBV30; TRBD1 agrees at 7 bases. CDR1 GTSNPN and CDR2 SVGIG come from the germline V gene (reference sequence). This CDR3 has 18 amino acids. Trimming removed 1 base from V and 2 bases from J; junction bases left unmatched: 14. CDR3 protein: CAWSEPYSGTVGNQPQHF. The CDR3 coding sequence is TGTGCCTGGAGTGAGCCTTACTCCGGGACAGTCGGCAATCAGCCCCAGCATTTT.

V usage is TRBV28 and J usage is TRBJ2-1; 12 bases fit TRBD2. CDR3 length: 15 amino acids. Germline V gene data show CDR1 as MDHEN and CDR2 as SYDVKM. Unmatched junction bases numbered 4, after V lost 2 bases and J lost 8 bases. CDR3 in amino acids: CASSLTTSGRYEQFF. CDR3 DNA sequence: TGTGCCAGCAGTTTAACAACTAGCGGGAGGTATGAGCAGTTCTTC.

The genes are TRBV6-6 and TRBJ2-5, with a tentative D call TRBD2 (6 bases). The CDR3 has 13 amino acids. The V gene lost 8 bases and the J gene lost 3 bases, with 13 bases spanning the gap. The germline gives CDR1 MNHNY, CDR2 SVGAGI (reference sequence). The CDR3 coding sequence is TGTGCCAGCCTAACGGAGGGAGAAGAGACCCAGTACTTC. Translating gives CASLTEGEETQYF.

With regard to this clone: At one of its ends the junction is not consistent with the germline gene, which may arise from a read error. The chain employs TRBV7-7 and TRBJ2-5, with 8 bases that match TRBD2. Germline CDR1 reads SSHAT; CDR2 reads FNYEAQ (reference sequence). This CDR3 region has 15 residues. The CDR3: CASSPTGRGSETQYF. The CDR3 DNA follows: TGTGCTAGCAGCCCAACCGGGAGGGGATCGGAGACCCAGTACTTC.

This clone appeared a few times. The CDR3 loop reads CASSSEAGANVLTF. CDR3 bases: TGTGCCAGCAGCTCCGAGGCTGGGGCCAACGTCCTGACTTTC. The rearrangement links TRBV11-3 to TRBJ2-6; D remains ambiguous. The germline CDR1 and CDR2 sequences are SGHNT and YENEEA. This CDR3 has 14 amino acids. The ends were cut back, 4 bases at V and 2 bases at J, with 6 bases in the middle.

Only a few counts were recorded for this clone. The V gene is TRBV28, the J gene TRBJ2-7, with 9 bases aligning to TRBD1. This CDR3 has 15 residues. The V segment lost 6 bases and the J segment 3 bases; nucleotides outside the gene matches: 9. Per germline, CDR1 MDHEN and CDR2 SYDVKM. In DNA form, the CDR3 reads TGTGCCAGCAGGGCCCCCGGGACAGGGCGCTACGAGCAGTACTTC. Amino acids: CASRAPGTGRYEQYF.

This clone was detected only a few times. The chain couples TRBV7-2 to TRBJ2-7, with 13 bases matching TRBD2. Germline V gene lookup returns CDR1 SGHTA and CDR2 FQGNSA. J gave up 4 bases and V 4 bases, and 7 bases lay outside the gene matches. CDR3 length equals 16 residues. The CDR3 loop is CASSSGLAGVPYEQYF. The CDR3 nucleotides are TGTGCCAGCAGCTCCGGACTAGCGGGAGTTCCGTACGAGCAGTACTTC.

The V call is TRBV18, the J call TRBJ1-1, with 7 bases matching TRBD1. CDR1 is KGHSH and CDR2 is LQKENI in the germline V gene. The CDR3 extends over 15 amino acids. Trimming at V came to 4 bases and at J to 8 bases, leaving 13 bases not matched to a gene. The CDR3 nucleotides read TGTGCCAGCTCACTTTTAGGGGGCACCTCTACCGAAGCTTTCTTT. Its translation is CASSLLGGTSTEAFF.

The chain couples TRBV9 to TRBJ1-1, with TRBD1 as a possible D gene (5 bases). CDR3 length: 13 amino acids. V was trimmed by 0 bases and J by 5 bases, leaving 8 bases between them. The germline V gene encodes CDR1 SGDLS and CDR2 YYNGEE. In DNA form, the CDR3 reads TGTGCCAGCAGCGTAGTCCCAGGGACTGAAGCTTTCTTT. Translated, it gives CASSVVPGTEAFF.

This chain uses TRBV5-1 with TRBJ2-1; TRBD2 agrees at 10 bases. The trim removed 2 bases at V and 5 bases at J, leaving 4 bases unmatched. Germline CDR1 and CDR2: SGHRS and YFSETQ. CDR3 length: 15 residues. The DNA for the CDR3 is TGCGCCAGCAGCTTCAGGCTAGCGGGGGACAATGAGCAGTTCTTC. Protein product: CASSFRLAGDNEQFF.

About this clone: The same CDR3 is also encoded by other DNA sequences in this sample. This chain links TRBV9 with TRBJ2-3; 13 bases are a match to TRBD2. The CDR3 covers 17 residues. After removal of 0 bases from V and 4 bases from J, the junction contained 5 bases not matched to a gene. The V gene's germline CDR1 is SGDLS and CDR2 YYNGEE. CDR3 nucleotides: TGTGCCAGCAGCGTAGGGACTAGCGGGAGAGCTGCAGATACGCAGTATTTT. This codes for CASSVGTSGRAADTQYF.

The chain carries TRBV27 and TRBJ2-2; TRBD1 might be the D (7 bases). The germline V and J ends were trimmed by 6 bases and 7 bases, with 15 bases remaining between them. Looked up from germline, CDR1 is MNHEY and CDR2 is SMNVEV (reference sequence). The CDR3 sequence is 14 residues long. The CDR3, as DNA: TGTGCCAGCAGCCCCTCCAGGGGGGTCGGGGAGCTGTTTTTT. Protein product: CASSPSRGVGELFF.

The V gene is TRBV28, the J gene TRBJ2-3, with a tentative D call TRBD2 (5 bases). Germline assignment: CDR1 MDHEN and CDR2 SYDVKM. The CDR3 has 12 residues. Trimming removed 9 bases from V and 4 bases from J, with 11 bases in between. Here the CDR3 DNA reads TGTGCCAGTCTAGCCGGGGCAGATACGCAGTATTTT. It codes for CASLAGADTQYF.

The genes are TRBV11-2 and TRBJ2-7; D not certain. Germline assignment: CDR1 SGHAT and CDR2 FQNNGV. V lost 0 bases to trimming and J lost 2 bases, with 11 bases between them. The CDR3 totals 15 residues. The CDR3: CASSLDWPDPYEQYF. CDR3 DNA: TGTGCCAGCAGCTTAGATTGGCCAGATCCCTACGAGCAGTACTTC. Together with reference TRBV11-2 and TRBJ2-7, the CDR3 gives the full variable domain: EAGVAQSPRYKIIEKRQSVAFWCNPISGHATLYWYQQILGQGPKLLIQFQNNGVVDDSQLPKDRFSAERLKGVDSTLKIQPAKLEDSAVYLCASSLDWPDPYEQYFGPGTRLTVT.

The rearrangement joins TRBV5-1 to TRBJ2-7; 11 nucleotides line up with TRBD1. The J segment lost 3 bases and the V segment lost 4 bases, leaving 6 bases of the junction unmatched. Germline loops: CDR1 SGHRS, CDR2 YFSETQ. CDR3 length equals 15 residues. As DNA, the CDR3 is TGCGCCAGCAGCACCCGGGACAGGGGGAACTACGAGCAGTACTTC. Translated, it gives CASSTRDRGNYEQYF.

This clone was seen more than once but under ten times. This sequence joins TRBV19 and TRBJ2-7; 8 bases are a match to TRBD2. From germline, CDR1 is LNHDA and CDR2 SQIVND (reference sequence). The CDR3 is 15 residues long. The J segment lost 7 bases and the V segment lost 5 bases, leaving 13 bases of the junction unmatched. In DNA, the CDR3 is TGTGCCAGTAGTTCCGCCCGGGAGGGCCTCAGGGAGCAGTACTTC. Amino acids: CASSSAREGLREQYF.

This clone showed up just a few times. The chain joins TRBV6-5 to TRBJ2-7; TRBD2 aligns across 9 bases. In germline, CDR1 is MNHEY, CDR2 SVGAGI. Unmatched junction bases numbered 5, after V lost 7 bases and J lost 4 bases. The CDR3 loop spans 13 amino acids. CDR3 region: CASKGSGSYEQYF. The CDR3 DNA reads TGTGCCAGCAAGGGTAGCGGGAGTTACGAGCAGTACTTC.

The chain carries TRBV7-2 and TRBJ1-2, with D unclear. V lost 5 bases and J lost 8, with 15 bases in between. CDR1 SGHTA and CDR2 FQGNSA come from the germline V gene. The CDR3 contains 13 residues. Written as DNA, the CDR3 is TGTGCCAGCAGCCCCGGCCCCCCGGGGGGCTACACCTTC. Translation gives CASSPGPPGGYTF.

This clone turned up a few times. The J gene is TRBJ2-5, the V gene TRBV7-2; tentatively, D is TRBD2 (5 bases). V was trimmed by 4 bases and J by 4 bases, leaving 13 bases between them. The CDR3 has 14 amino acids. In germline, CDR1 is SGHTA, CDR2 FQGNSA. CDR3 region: CASSSSGGRETQYF. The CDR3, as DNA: TGTGCCAGCAGCTCATCGGGTGGGAGAGAGACCCAGTACTTC.

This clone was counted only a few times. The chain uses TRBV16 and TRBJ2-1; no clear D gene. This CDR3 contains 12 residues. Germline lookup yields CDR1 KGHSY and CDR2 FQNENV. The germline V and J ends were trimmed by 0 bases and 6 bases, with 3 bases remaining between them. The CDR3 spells CASSQSRNEQFF. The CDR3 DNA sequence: TGTGCCAGCAGCCAATCCCGCAATGAGCAGTTCTTC.